These 22 T cell receptor beta chains came from one sample sequenced in a study of T-cell reconstitution after alpha-beta-depleted transplantation in children. It was with unique molecular identifiers that the TCRbeta library was prepared. TCRdb itself ran the PCR reads through MiXCR, one entry per CDR3 protein. The sample carries about 980,000 distinct CDR3 sequences, about 30% recorded once. Material: PBMCs, mostly from graft donor cells, obtained 360 days after TCRalphabeta/CD19-depleted stem cell transplant. These receptors were obtained from a boy younger than two who had a stem cell transplant for SCID, so the T cells may come from the graft donor.

This clonotype was observed a single time. The gene calls are TRBV18 and TRBJ1-1; tentatively, D is TRBD1 (5 bases). Looked up from germline, CDR1 is KGHSH and CDR2 is LQKENI. The CDR3 runs 12 residues. Trimming left V 3 bases short and J 12 bases short, with 14 bases between. The CDR3 DNA reads TGTGCCAGCTCACCTTCAGGGCAGGGCCCTTTCTTT. Amino acids: CASSPSGQGPFF.

The chain uses TRBV5-1 and TRBJ2-5; perhaps D is TRBD1 or TRBD2 (5 bases each). CDR1 is SGHRS, CDR2 YFSETQ, per germline. This CDR3 comprises 14 residues. Trimming removed 3 bases from V and 5 bases from J, with 14 bases in between. DNA of the CDR3: TGCGCCAGCAGCTCGGGACCGAGTGTTGAGACCCAGTACTTC. Protein: CASSSGPSVETQYF.

In DNA form, the CDR3 reads TGTGCCAGCACCCCGGGCGTAGAGAACACCGGGGAGCTGTTTTTT. This translates into CASTPGVENTGELFF. This chain links TRBV5-4 with TRBJ2-2; D ambiguous. The CDR3 totals 15 residues. Germline V lookup: CDR1 SGHNT, CDR2 YYREEE (reference sequence). V was trimmed by 6 bases and J by 1 base, leaving 13 bases between them.

The V and J genes are TRBV27 and TRBJ2-1; 8 nucleotides align to TRBD1. V shed 5 bases and J 5 bases; nucleotides not matched to a gene: 8. The germline CDR1 and CDR2 sequences are MNHEY and SMNVEV (reference sequence). There are 15 residues in the CDR3. CDR3 in DNA: TGTGCCAGCAGTCTAGGGACAGGTCGCGACAATGAGCAGTTCTTC. Encoded protein: CASSLGTGRDNEQFF.

The chain has TRBV7-3 and TRBJ2-2; TRBD2 might be the D (6 bases). CDR3 size: 16 residues. The germline V and J ends were trimmed by 5 bases and 0 bases, with 13 bases remaining between them. Germline V CDR1 and CDR2: SGHTA, FQGTGA. The CDR3 reads CASSPGGLPNTGELFF. CDR3 DNA: TGTGCCAGCAGCCCCGGGGGACTTCCGAACACCGGGGAGCTGTTTTTT.

This clonotype has more than one count but fewer than ten. V gene TRBV24-1 combines with J gene TRBJ1-1; D call uncertain. Germline loops: CDR1 KGHDR, CDR2 SFDVKD. The CDR3 loop spans 13 amino acids. The germline V and J ends were trimmed by 12 bases and 0 bases, with 13 bases remaining between them. The CDR3 region has the DNA TGTGCCGTTTCGAAAGGAGTGAACACTGAAGCTTTCTTT. This encodes CAVSKGVNTEAFF.

This clonotype appeared many times. The V and J genes are TRBV29-1 and TRBJ1-1; no definite D call. The CDR3 has 12 amino acids. Trimming stripped 5 bases from V and 0 bases from J, with 7 bases between. The V gene's germline CDR1 is SQVTM and CDR2 ANQGSEA. The CDR3 sequence is CSVPTMNTEAFF. The CDR3 region has the DNA TGCAGCGTTCCGACAATGAACACTGAAGCTTTCTTT.

V and J are TRBV5-1 and TRBJ2-7; D unresolved. Germline V gene data show CDR1 as SGHRS and CDR2 as YFSETQ. This CDR3 is 16 amino acids long. Trimming took off 5 bases at V and 0 bases at J, with 18 bases between the two ends. The CDR3 nucleotides read TGCGCCAGCAGTAGGTTGGGTCGCTCTGGCTCCTACGAGCAGTACTTC. This encodes CASSRLGRSGSYEQYF. The whole variable domain, remainder taken from reference TRBV5-1 and TRBJ2-7, is KAGVTQTPRYLIKTRGQQVTLSCSPISGHRSVSWYQQTPGQGLQFLFEYFSETQRNKGNFPGRFSGRQFSNSRSEMNVSTLELGDSALYLCASSRLGRSGSYEQYFGPGTRLTVT.

The chain is built from TRBV27 and TRBJ2-2; no definite D call. This CDR3 is built from 15 residues. Germline assignment: CDR1 MNHEY and CDR2 SMNVEV (reference sequence). The ends were cut back, 0 bases at V and 4 bases at J, with 9 bases in the middle. This CDR3 reads CASSLSDSGTGELFF. In nucleotides, the CDR3 is TGTGCCAGCAGTTTATCTGATTCGGGCACCGGGGAGCTGTTTTTT.

The sample holds a few counts of this clonotype. This rearrangement joins TRBV20-1 to TRBJ2-7; D tentatively fits TRBD1 or TRBD2 (5 bases each). The CDR3 sequence is 13 residues long. Germline V lookup: CDR1 DFQATT, CDR2 SNEGSKA (reference sequence). Trimming removed 6 bases at V and 7 bases at J, with 19 bases between. In nucleotides, the CDR3 is TGCAGTGCCCAAAGGGACGGAGTAGGGGAGCAGTACTTC. Amino acids: CSAQRDGVGEQYF.

This clonotype was seen only a few times. The rearrangement links TRBV12-3 or TRBV12-4 to TRBJ2-5; 9 bases line up with TRBD1. The CDR3 extends over 13 amino acids. Losses at the gene ends were 6 bases for V and 5 bases for J; bases not matched to a gene: 4. CDR3 residues: CASRGGQGETQYF. Written as DNA, the CDR3 is TGTGCCAGCAGGGGAGGACAGGGGGAGACCCAGTACTTC.

This clonotype was recorded a few times. This rearrangement joins TRBV29-1 to TRBJ2-5, with 10 bases identical to TRBD2. After removal of 3 bases from V and 5 bases from J, the junction contained 9 bases not matched to a gene. The CDR3 has 15 amino acids. CDR1 is SQVTM, CDR2 ANQGSEA, per germline. The CDR3 loop reads CSVDMGTSVTETQYF. Here the CDR3 DNA reads TGCAGCGTTGATATGGGGACTAGCGTGACGGAGACCCAGTACTTC.

This clonotype was recorded many times. CDR3 region: CASSLRDSSYEQYF. As DNA, the CDR3 is TGTGCCAGCAGCCTACGGGACAGCTCCTACGAGCAGTACTTC. V and J are TRBV12-3 or TRBV12-4 and TRBJ2-7, with TRBD1 matching 7 bases. Trimming cost V 6 bases and J 0 bases; bases outside gene matches: 5. The CDR3 contains 14 residues.

The chain has TRBV3-1 and TRBJ2-1, with a tentative D call TRBD2 (5 bases). Germline assignment: CDR1 LGHDT and CDR2 YNNKEL (reference sequence). CDR3 length equals 16 residues. V shed 0 bases and J shed 5 bases, with 14 bases lying between them. CDR3 coding DNA: TGTGCCAGCAGCCAAGAGGCGGGCCACCGCGACAATGAGCAGTTCTTC. As protein: CASSQEAGHRDNEQFF.

The chain is built from TRBV7-9 and TRBJ2-3, with D uncertain. V shed 1 base and J shed 3 bases, with 11 bases lying between them. CDR1 and CDR2 (germline): SEHNR, FQNEAQ (reference sequence). CDR3 length equals 15 residues. CDR3 sequence (DNA): TGTGCCAGCAGCTTAGTTTCACCTCCAACAGATACGCAGTATTTT. Residues: CASSLVSPPTDTQYF.

This clonotype has only a few counts. This chain connects TRBV7-2 to TRBJ2-1, with 9 bases aligning to TRBD2. The CDR3 length is 14 residues. CDR1 is SGHTA and CDR2 is FQGNSA in the germline V gene. V was clipped by 0 bases and J by 10 bases; unmatched bases: 4. The CDR3 here is CASSLAWLAGEQFF. In DNA form, the CDR3 reads TGTGCCAGCAGCTTAGCATGGCTAGCGGGAGAGCAGTTCTTC.

This clonotype came up a few times. The chain carries TRBV12-3 or TRBV12-4 and TRBJ2-3; 8 bases are shared with TRBD1. V lost 3 bases, J lost 6 bases, and 8 bases stayed unmatched. The CDR3 sequence is 15 residues long. The CDR3 loop is CASSFWTGPDDTQYF. CDR3 nucleotides: TGTGCCAGCAGTTTTTGGACAGGGCCCGATGATACGCAGTATTTT.

The chain employs TRBV7-9 and TRBJ2-7; TRBD1 or TRBD2 may be the D gene (5 bases each). The CDR3 totals 14 residues. CDR1 and CDR2 (germline): SEHNR, FQNEAQ (reference sequence). V lost 6 bases, J lost 0 bases, and 12 bases lay in between. CDR3 residues: CASRSAGSSYEQYF. Here the CDR3 DNA reads TGTGCCAGCAGATCCGCAGGGAGCTCCTACGAGCAGTACTTC.

The table lists this clonotype with a few counts. The V call is TRBV20-1, the J call TRBJ2-5; no firm D call. This CDR3 contains 11 residues. The V gene lost 7 bases and the J gene lost 4 bases, with 10 bases spanning the gap. Germline CDR1 is DFQATT and CDR2 is SNEGSKA (reference sequence). CDR3 sequence: CSVRVGETQYF. CDR3 in DNA: TGCAGTGTCCGGGTCGGAGAGACCCAGTACTTC.

This clonotype was counted only a few times. The rearrangement joins TRBV4-3 to TRBJ1-5, with a possible D match to TRBD1 (5 bases). The CDR3 contains 16 residues. V lost 0 bases, J lost 2 bases, and 11 bases lay in between. CDR1 LGHNA and CDR2 YSLEER come from the germline V gene. CDR3 nucleotide sequence: TGCGCCAGCAGCCAAGATTTGTGGGGCGGCAATCAGCCCCAGCATTTT. It is translated as CASSQDLWGGNQPQHF.

This clonotype has more than one count but fewer than ten. The V and J genes are TRBV12-3 or TRBV12-4 and TRBJ2-3, with TRBD1 identical over 7 bases. Losses at the gene ends were 8 bases for V and 6 bases for J; bases not matched to a gene: 5. This CDR3 is 12 amino acids long. CDR3 sequence: CASGDRGDTQYF. CDR3 in DNA: TGTGCCAGCGGGGACAGAGGTGATACGCAGTATTTT.

This clonotype has only a few counts. In nucleotides, the CDR3 is TGTGCCAGCAGATCAGGGACCGCGAATGAAAAACTGTTTTTT. It translates to CASRSGTANEKLFF. The chain combines TRBV12-3 or TRBV12-4 with TRBJ1-4; possibly TRBD1 for D (5 bases). Trimming cost V 6 bases and J 5 bases, with 13 bases left between them. The CDR3 has 14 residues.